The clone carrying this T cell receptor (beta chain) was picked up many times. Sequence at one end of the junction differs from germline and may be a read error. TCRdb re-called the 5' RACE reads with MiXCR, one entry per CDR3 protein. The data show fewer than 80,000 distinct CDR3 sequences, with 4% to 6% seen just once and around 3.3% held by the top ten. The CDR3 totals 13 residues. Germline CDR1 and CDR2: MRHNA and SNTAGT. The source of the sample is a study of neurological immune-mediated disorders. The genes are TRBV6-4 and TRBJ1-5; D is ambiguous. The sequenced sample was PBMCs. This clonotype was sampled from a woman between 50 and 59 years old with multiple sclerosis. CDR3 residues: CASSENSNQPQNF. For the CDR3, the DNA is TGTGCCAGCAGTGAAAATAGCAATCAGCCCCAGAATTTT.